One sample yielded the 5 T cell receptor beta chains listed below, sequenced in a study of regulatory T cells in long-lasting Graves disease (dated by TCRdb to about 2021). In the paper's terms, the time point label means: newly diagnosed GD, antithyroid drugs for less than 3 months. RNA was extracted from PBMCs in TRIzol for both TCR sequencing and RNA sequencing. Library method: multiplex PCR. Sequenced on an Illumina HiSeq 4000. TCR beta libraries were built with iRepertoire HTBI primers and Arm-PCR amplification of CDR3 regions. TCRdb redid the processing of the public reads, applying fastp at Q25 and MiXCR, and retained in-frame beta chains. Merged by CDR3 protein, the rows form single entries marked with the most common genes and DNA. This sample comprises more than 300,000 distinct CDR3 sequences, about an eighth of them detected only once. Of the sample, around 18% falls within the top ten clones.

These data also featured in a second study, about T cells in Graves' hyperthyroidism and ophthalmopathy.

The material sequenced was peripheral blood mononuclear cells (PBMCs), taken at new diagnosis, from a patient treated with antithyroid drugs. The receptors originated from a woman under 30 with Graves disease. Donor details come from another sample of the same person, matched by shared clones.

This clonotype was observed a handful of times. V and J are TRBV12-3 or TRBV12-4 and TRBJ2-1, with D possibly being TRBD2 (6 bases). Trimming stripped 5 bases from V and 0 bases from J, with 8 bases between. This CDR3 has 14 amino acids. This chain's CDR3 is CASSPTSSYNEQFF. CDR3 sequence (DNA): TGTGCCAGCAGTCCGACTAGCTCCTACAATGAGCAGTTCTTC.

This clonotype was counted ten times or more. The CDR3 nucleotides read TGTGCCAGCAGCTCAGGGTTCTCAGCCAAAAACATTCAGTACTTC. As protein: CASSSGFSAKNIQYF. The J gene is TRBJ2-4, the V gene TRBV28; D possibly corresponds to TRBD1 (5 bases). The CDR3 covers 15 residues. V was pared by 6 bases and J by 0 bases, with 12 bases between. CDR1 and CDR2 (germline): MDHEN, SYDVKM.

This clonotype was seen many times. CDR3 in amino acids: CASSLGRWDRIAKNIQYF. CDR3 in DNA: TGTGCCAGCAGCTTAGGCCGCTGGGACAGAATAGCCAAAAACATTCAGTACTTC. The chain uses TRBV7-2 and TRBJ2-4; 7 bases map to TRBD1. This CDR3 region has 18 residues. V shed 1 base and J 0 bases; nucleotides not matched to a gene: 9. Germline CDR1 and CDR2: SGHTA and FQGNSA.

Ten or more counts support this clonotype. The rearrangement uses TRBV9 and TRBJ2-1; tentatively, D is TRBD2 (6 bases). Trimming stripped 0 bases from V and 8 bases from J, with 12 bases between. CDR1 SGDLS and CDR2 YYNGEE come from the germline V gene. The CDR3 is 14 residues long. CDR3: CASSVAWSGDEQFF. The CDR3 DNA reads as TGTGCCAGCAGCGTAGCTTGGTCGGGGGATGAGCAGTTCTTC.

This clonotype was observed a few times. Since no conserved phenylalanine or tryptophan closes the CDR3, a read error is the likely cause. This chain joins TRBV6-4 and TRBJ2-1, with 10 nucleotides matching TRBD1. The ends lost 7 bases at V and 1 base at J; junction bases unmatched: 4. From germline, CDR1 is MRHNA and CDR2 SNTAGT. There are 15 residues in the CDR3. CDR3 residues: CASNWDRGSYNEQFL. The CDR3 region has the DNA TGTGCCAGCAATTGGGACAGGGGTTCCTACAATGAGCAGTTCCTC.